This T cell receptor (beta chain) was sequenced during a study of T cells after yellow fever vaccination. This clonotype was observed a handful of times. The junction does not match germline at one end; this may be a read error. The CDR3 sequence is 13 residues long. Germline-derived CDR1 and CDR2 are LGHNA and YSLEER. UMIs were added to TCR cDNA along with a universal primer site when it was made by 5'RACE template switching. One entry per CDR3 protein results from TCRdb running MiXCR on the 5' RACE reads. The repertoire holds about 630,000 distinct CDR3 sequences, with 9% to 15% as singletons. This chain connects TRBV4-3 to TRBJ2-1, with TRBD2 identical over 7 bases. Sequences were derived from PBMCs, sampled on the day of the yellow fever booster vaccination. This receptor was taken from a man in his thirties or forties who received the YFV17D yellow fever vaccine. Written as DNA, the CDR3 is TGCGCCAGCAGCCAAGACAACCGGACTAGGGTTCTCTTC. Its protein is CASSQDNRTRVLF.